This entry lists 28 T cell receptor beta chains sequenced from one sample in a study of cytomegalovirus exposure and HLA in healthy donors. The PCR had 60 Vbeta and 13 Jbeta primers. Assay used: immunoSEQ multiplex PCR; TCRdb lists only in-frame clones, some missing. The sample comprises roughly 150,000 clones, roughly 80% of which are singletons, and around 4.1% rests with the top ten. Material: PBMCs. All receptors come from a man between 50 and 59 years old in good health and CMV-seropositive.

The CDR3 DNA is TGCGCCAGTAAGTCTGGCGGGGAGGTTAGTGGCTACACCTTC. It specifies CASKSGGEVSGYTF. V is TRBV5-1 and J is TRBJ1-2; D is unresolved. The CDR3 contains 14 residues. Germline lookup yields CDR1 SGHRS and CDR2 YFSETQ. V shed 8 bases and J shed 7 bases, with 21 bases lying between them. Drawing the rest from reference TRBV5-1 and TRBJ1-2, the complete variable domain is KAGVTQTPRYLIKTRGQQVTLSCSPISGHRSVSWYQQTPGQGLQFLFEYFSETQRNKGNFPGRFSGRQFSNSRSEMNVSTLELGDSALYLCASKSGGEVSGYTFGSGTRLTVV.

The chain couples TRBV12-1 to TRBJ2-7; the table calls TRBD2, which could not be checked here. TRBV12-1 is listed as a pseudogene. This CDR3 has 17 residues. The CDR3 DNA sequence: TGTGCCAGCAGCTTGGGGAGGGACCTCCTACGGGTCCCCAGGCGGTACTTC. The encoded protein is CASSLGRDLLRVPRRYF.

This chain links TRBV2 with TRBJ2-5; weak D call: TRBD2 (5 bases). The DNA end lines up better with TRBJ2-7; the J call may be wrong. This CDR3 spans 12 amino acids. The germline gives CDR1 SNHLY, CDR2 FYNNEI. In DNA, the CDR3 is TGTGCCAGCAGTGATCAGGCGGGCGAGCAGTACTTC. It codes for CASSDQAGEQYF.

The rearrangement links TRBV7-9 to TRBJ1-1, with D possibly being TRBD1 (5 bases). CDR3 length: 13 amino acids. V lost 6 bases, J lost 0 bases, and 8 bases lay in between. The germline V gene encodes CDR1 SEHNR and CDR2 FQNEAQ (reference sequence). CDR3 sequence: CASSRGLNTEAFF. CDR3 coding DNA: TGTGCCAGCAGTAGGGGCTTGAACACTGAAGCTTTCTTT.

The rearrangement links TRBV9 to TRBJ2-3; no firm D call. CDR3 length equals 13 residues. The germline V gene encodes CDR1 SGDLS and CDR2 YYNGEE. V lost 3 bases and J 2 bases, leaving 7 bases between the germline ends. CDR3 nucleotides: TGTGCCAGCAGCGCAGTGATCACAGATACGCAGTATTTT. This gives the protein CASSAVITDTQYF.

This clone was recorded a few times. V usage is TRBV5-4 and J usage is TRBJ1-2, with D perhaps matching TRBD1 (6 bases). Trimming stripped 2 bases from V and 6 bases from J, with 20 bases between. The CDR3 consists of 16 residues. Germline V CDR1 and CDR2: SGHNT, YYREEE (reference sequence). The CDR3 sequence is CASSLYTGTQQHGYTF. The CDR3 nucleotides are TGTGCCAGCAGCTTATATACAGGGACACAGCAACATGGCTACACCTTC.

The genes are TRBV6-1 and TRBJ2-1; 7 positions match TRBD1. The CDR3 runs 15 residues. CDR1 and CDR2 from the germline V gene are MNHNS and SASEGT. J lost 1 base, V lost 7 bases, and 7 bases had no gene match. The CDR3 bases are TGTGCCAGCATTCCCGGGACAGAGTCCTACAATGAGCAGTTCTTC. This gives the protein CASIPGTESYNEQFF.

The chain uses TRBV6-5 and TRBJ1-2, with TRBD1 as a possible D gene (6 bases). Germline-derived CDR1 and CDR2 are MNHEY and SVGAGI. This CDR3 comprises 15 residues. The ends were cut back, 3 bases at V and 1 base at J, with 12 bases in the middle. The DNA of the CDR3 is TGTGCCAGCAGTTATGATACAGGGATTAACTATGGCTACACCTTC. Translation: CASSYDTGINYGYTF.

V is TRBV5-4 and J is TRBJ2-2, with 11 bases matching TRBD2. J gave up 4 bases and V 3 bases, and 8 bases lay outside the gene matches. The CDR3 totals 17 residues. Germline loops: CDR1 SGHNT, CDR2 YYREEE (reference sequence). In nucleotides, the CDR3 is TGTGCCAGCAGCTCTGAGACTAGCGGGAAAGCCACCGGGGAGCTGTTTTTT. It yields the protein CASSSETSGKATGELFF.

The chain combines TRBV6-4 with TRBJ1-2; D call uncertain. V shed 11 bases and J shed 8 bases, with 12 bases lying between them. The CDR3 runs 10 residues. Germline-derived CDR1 and CDR2 are MRHNA and SNTAGT. The CDR3 nucleotides are TGTGCCTACGGACTCGGCGGCTACACCTTC. Its translation is CAYGLGGYTF.

The rearrangement joins TRBV5-6 to TRBJ1-6; D might be TRBD1 (6 bases). The V end lost 0 bases, the J end lost 7 bases, and 11 bases lay between the germline ends. The CDR3 has 15 residues. The germline gives CDR1 SGHDT, CDR2 YYEEEE. The CDR3 DNA sequence: TGTGCCAGCAGCTTGGTGCAGGGGAGAAATTCACCCCTCCACTTT. Translation gives CASSLVQGRNSPLHF.

The chain has TRBV28 and TRBJ2-5; 9 bases map to TRBD2. Trimming took 9 bases from V and 5 from J; bases not matched to a gene: 4. The CDR3 loop spans 12 amino acids. Germline loops: CDR1 MDHEN, CDR2 SYDVKM. CDR3: CASRGRVETQYF. In nucleotides, the CDR3 is TGTGCCAGTCGCGGGAGGGTTGAGACCCAGTACTTC.

The rearrangement uses TRBV5-6 and TRBJ1-5; D unclear. The germline V gene has CDR1 SGHDT and CDR2 YYEEEE. The CDR3 has 17 amino acids. Trimming took off 4 bases at V and 1 base at J, with 18 bases between the two ends. In nucleotides, the CDR3 is TGTGCCAGCAGCACACGACACAGCCCCTCAAGCAATCAGCCCCAGCATTTT. This translates into CASSTRHSPSSNQPQHF.

This clone was seen only once. V gene TRBV30 combines with J gene TRBJ2-1, with D unclear. The CDR3 has 14 residues. V was pared by 5 bases and J by 6 bases, with 17 bases between. Germline V gene data show CDR1 as GTSNPN and CDR2 as SVGIG (reference sequence). The CDR3 DNA sequence: TGTGCCTGGCACCCCGGTCCCCCGGGCAATGAGCAGTTCTTC. Its protein is CAWHPGPPGNEQFF.

As DNA, the CDR3 is TGTGCCAGCAGCCAGGGAACGGACATAAACACTGAAGCTTTCTTT. This translates into CASSQGTDINTEAFF. The gene calls are TRBV4-2 and TRBJ1-1; D may be TRBD1 (5 bases). With 3 bases removed from V and 2 bases from J, the gap between germline ends came to 13 bases. Germline V gives CDR1 LGHNA, CDR2 YNFKEQ. This CDR3 is 15 amino acids long.

The chain is built from TRBV15 and TRBJ2-6; tentatively, D is TRBD2 (5 bases). V lost 0 bases and J lost 4, with 16 bases in between. The CDR3 is 18 amino acids. The germline V gene encodes CDR1 LNHNV and CDR2 YYDKDF (reference sequence). The CDR3 reads CATSRDRFRGSGANVLTF. The CDR3 DNA reads as TGTGCCACCAGCAGAGATCGTTTCCGGGGTTCAGGGGCCAACGTCCTGACTTTC. The full variable domain, with the rest looked up from reference TRBV15 and TRBJ2-6, is DAMVIQNPRYQVTQFGKPVTLSCSQTLNHNVMYWYQQKSSQAPKLLFHYYDKDFNNEADTPDNFQSRRPNTSFCFLDIRSPGLGDTAMYLCATSRDRFRGSGANVLTFGAGSRLTVL.

The V call is TRBV19, the J call TRBJ2-5, with 10 bases aligning to TRBD2. The CDR3 is 17 amino acids. Germline V gene lookup returns CDR1 LNHDA and CDR2 SQIVND (reference sequence). After removal of 1 base from V and 2 bases from J, the junction contained 7 bases not matched to a gene. CDR3 residues: CASSIGGLAGEQETQYF. The CDR3, as DNA: TGTGCCAGTAGTATAGGAGGGCTAGCGGGGGAACAAGAGACCCAGTACTTC. Supplemented by reference TRBV19 and TRBJ2-5, the full variable domain reads DGGITQSPKYLFRKEGQNVTLSCEQNLNHDAMYWYRQDPGQGLRLIYYSQIVNDFQKGDIAEGYSVSREKKESFPLTVTSAQKNPTAFYLCASSIGGLAGEQETQYFGPGTRLLVL.

The chain recombines TRBV5-1 with TRBJ2-3, with TRBD2 as a possible D gene (5 bases). CDR3 size: 15 residues. The germline V gene encodes CDR1 SGHRS and CDR2 YFSETQ. V gave up 4 bases and J gave up 0 bases, with 12 bases separating them. The CDR3 reads CASSPGDRSTDTQYF. The CDR3 DNA follows: TGCGCCAGCAGCCCCGGGGATCGTAGCACAGATACGCAGTATTTT.

The chain links TRBV27 to TRBJ2-2; 7 bases are shared with TRBD2. Germline V CDR1 and CDR2: MNHEY, SMNVEV (reference sequence). J was trimmed by 5 bases and V by 3 bases; bases with no gene match: 6. This CDR3 is built from 15 residues. In nucleotides, the CDR3 is TGTGCCAGCAGTTTTATGTCTAGCGGAACCGGGGAGCTGTTTTTT. Translating gives CASSFMSSGTGELFF.

The chain carries TRBV9 and TRBJ2-7; a weak D match, TRBD1 (5 bases). Germline lookup yields CDR1 SGDLS and CDR2 YYNGEE. Trimming pared 0 bases from V and 3 bases from J, leaving 7 bases between. This CDR3 region has 13 residues. Here the CDR3 reads CASSVATDYEQYF. For the CDR3, the DNA is TGTGCCAGCAGCGTAGCGACAGACTACGAGCAGTACTTC. Filled out from reference TRBV9 and TRBJ2-7, the complete variable domain reads DSGVTQTPKHLITATGQRVTLRCSPRSGDLSVYWYQQSLDQGLQFLIQYYNGEERAKGNILERFSAQQFPDLHSELNLSSLELGDSALYFCASSVATDYEQYFGPGTRLTVT.

This clone came up once. The V and J genes are TRBV9 and TRBJ2-7; 8 nucleotides match TRBD1. Trimming took 4 bases from V and 3 from J; bases not matched to a gene: 6. Germline loops: CDR1 SGDLS, CDR2 YYNGEE. The CDR3 extends over 14 amino acids. The CDR3 reads CASSPTGVDYEQYF. The CDR3 DNA is TGTGCCAGCAGCCCGACAGGGGTGGACTACGAGCAGTACTTC.

The genes are TRBV7-8 and TRBJ2-5, with TRBD2 matching over 9 bases. The J call is doubtful: the DNA matches TRBJ2-7 better. CDR3 length equals 16 residues. Germline V gene sequence: CDR1 SGHVS, CDR2 FQNEAQ. CDR3 sequence: CASSPSVGSGSYEQYF. In nucleotides, the CDR3 is TGTGCCAGCAGCCCCTCGGTAGGTAGCGGGAGCTACGAGCAGTACTTC.

This clone has only one observation. This sequence joins TRBV29-1 and TRBJ2-7; tentatively, D is TRBD1 (6 bases). In germline, CDR1 is SQVTM, CDR2 ANQGSEA. The CDR3 is 15 amino acids. Trimming removed 0 bases at V and 9 bases at J, with 21 bases between. CDR3 DNA sequence: TGCAGCGTTGAAGATCCCAGGGGCCCCGCAGTCGGGCAGTACTTC. Residues: CSVEDPRGPAVGQYF.

V and J are TRBV9 and TRBJ1-3; 7 bases fit TRBD1. Trimming took 2 bases from V and 2 from J; bases not matched to a gene: 7. CDR1 is SGDLS and CDR2 is YYNGEE in the germline V gene. The CDR3 runs to 16 residues. Written as DNA, the CDR3 is TGTGCCAGCAGCGTCGAACGACAGGGAACTGGAAACACCATATATTTT. Translation: CASSVERQGTGNTIYF. Full variable domain (rest looked up from reference TRBV9 and TRBJ1-3): DSGVTQTPKHLITATGQRVTLRCSPRSGDLSVYWYQQSLDQGLQFLIQYYNGEERAKGNILERFSAQQFPDLHSELNLSSLELGDSALYFCASSVERQGTGNTIYFGEGSWLTVV.

The rearrangement uses TRBV4-1 and TRBJ2-7, with D possibly being TRBD2 (6 bases). CDR1 and CDR2 (germline): MGHRA, YSYEKL. The CDR3 is made up of 14 amino acids. Trimming cost V 3 bases and J 0 bases, with 9 bases left between them. This chain's CDR3 is CASSQGGSSYEQYF. CDR3 nucleotide sequence: TGCGCCAGCAGCCAGGGGGGTAGCTCCTACGAGCAGTACTTC.

The V gene is TRBV9, the J gene TRBJ1-4, with D possibly TRBD1 on 5 matching bases. The ends were cut back, 0 bases at V and 6 bases at J, with 12 bases in the middle. The CDR3 length is 15 residues. Germline-derived CDR1 and CDR2 are SGDLS and YYNGEE. This CDR3 is CASSVGGGEDEKLFF. The CDR3 DNA follows: TGTGCCAGCAGCGTAGGGGGAGGGGAGGATGAAAAACTGTTTTTT.

This clone was seen only once. The gene calls are TRBV19 and TRBJ2-1, with TRBD2 as a possible D gene (5 bases). Looked up from germline, CDR1 is LNHDA and CDR2 is SQIVND (reference sequence). V was pared by 2 bases and J by 10 bases, with 12 bases between. This CDR3 has 13 amino acids. This CDR3 reads CASSIRLAQEQFF. CDR3 coding DNA: TGTGCCAGTAGTATAAGGCTAGCCCAAGAGCAGTTCTTC.

The rearrangement joins TRBV7-9 to TRBJ1-1; D is unresolved. The V gene lost 8 bases and the J gene lost 1 base, with 14 bases spanning the gap. The germline gives CDR1 SEHNR, CDR2 FQNEAQ (reference sequence). The CDR3 runs 14 residues. CDR3 nucleotides: TGTGCCAGCTCGAGCCAGACATCGAACACTGAAGCTTTCTTT. It is translated as CASSSQTSNTEAFF.